This passage covers 30 T cell receptor beta chains from one sample sequenced in a study of T cells in Graves' hyperthyroidism and ophthalmopathy. RNA transcripts yielded amplified TCR beta CDR3 regions. The HTBI primer set served for first-round RT-PCR of the TCR CDR3. TCRdb independently ran MiXCR on the multiplex PCR reads; one entry per CDR3 protein. The repertoire holds 500,000 to 600,000 distinct CDR3 sequences, with around 42% as singletons. The sample consisted of peripheral blood or thyroid tissue (not recorded which). The receptors were sampled from an adult woman with Graves' disease, either hyperthyroidism or ophthalmopathy (not recorded which).

This chain joins TRBV7-8 and TRBJ2-7; possible D gene TRBD2, 5 bases. The CDR3 length is 15 residues. V was shortened by 5 bases and J by 5 bases, with 19 bases between the two germline ends. Germline CDR1 and CDR2: SGHVS and FQNEAQ. This chain's CDR3 is CASSTGVTLGHEQYF. In nucleotides, the CDR3 is TGTGCCAGCAGCACCGGGGTGACGTTGGGCCACGAGCAGTACTTC. Supplemented by reference TRBV7-8 and TRBJ2-7, the full variable domain reads GAGVSQSPRYKVAKRGQDVALRCDPISGHVSLFWYQQALGQGPEFLTYFQNEAQLDKSGLPSDRFFAERPEGSVSTLKIQRTQQEDSAVYLCASSTGVTLGHEQYFGPGTRLTVT.

The CDR3 region has the DNA TGTGCCAGCAGCCTCCGGGACAGGGGGGCTACCCAGTACTTC. Encoded protein: CASSLRDRGATQYF. The chain uses TRBV7-8 and TRBJ2-5; 11 nucleotides align to TRBD1. With 5 bases clipped from V and 8 bases from J, the junction kept 7 bases outside the gene matches. This CDR3 region has 14 residues. CDR1 is SGHVS and CDR2 is FQNEAQ in the germline V gene.

This clonotype has at least ten counts. V gene TRBV19 combines with J gene TRBJ2-7, with D unclear. This CDR3 is built from 11 residues. Germline lookup yields CDR1 LNHDA and CDR2 SQIVND (reference sequence). V lost 8 bases to trimming and J lost 6 bases, with 11 bases between them. Here the CDR3 reads CASAWRGEQYF. The CDR3 coding sequence is TGTGCCAGTGCTTGGCGTGGCGAGCAGTACTTC.

This clonotype was seen ten or more times. The V and J genes are TRBV5-1 and TRBJ1-3; TRBD1 agrees at 8 bases. CDR1 is SGHRS and CDR2 is YFSETQ in the germline V gene. CDR3 length: 17 amino acids. V was pared by 7 bases and J by 0 bases, with 12 bases of the junction left unmatched. The CDR3 here is CASSEGTGLNSGNTIYF. CDR3 nucleotide sequence: TGCGCCAGCTCTGAGGGGACAGGTCTGAACTCTGGAAACACCATATATTTT.

The sample holds many counts of this clonotype. The chain joins TRBV7-9 to TRBJ2-2, with D tentatively TRBD2 (6 bases). Trimming pared 1 base from V and 6 bases from J, leaving 9 bases between. The CDR3 totals 14 residues. Germline loops: CDR1 SEHNR, CDR2 FQNEAQ (reference sequence). Written as DNA, the CDR3 is TGTGCCAGCAGCTTAGTGGGAGGATCCGGGGAGCTGTTTTTT. It encodes CASSLVGGSGELFF.

The chain has TRBV10-3 and TRBJ2-5, with D possibly being TRBD2 (5 bases). This CDR3 region has 15 residues. Trimming removed 3 bases at V and 1 base at J, with 12 bases between. Looked up from germline, CDR1 is ENHRY and CDR2 is SYGVKD. The CDR3 sequence: CAISESSSLQETQYF. In DNA form, the CDR3 reads TGTGCCATCAGTGAATCATCTAGCCTCCAAGAGACCCAGTACTTC.

This clonotype was counted many times. The chain employs TRBV20-1 and TRBJ1-5; perhaps TRBD1 as D (5 bases). The CDR3 is made up of 16 amino acids. V lost 6 bases and J lost 0, with 18 bases in between. The germline V gene has CDR1 DFQATT and CDR2 SNEGSKA (reference sequence). The CDR3 DNA reads as TGCAGTGCCCAGATTACCGGACACCATAGCAATCAGCCCCAGCATTTT. It translates to CSAQITGHHSNQPQHF.

The chain couples TRBV6-2 or TRBV6-3 to TRBJ1-1; D unresolved. CDR3 length: 16 residues. Between the trimmed V and J ends, which lost 0 bases and 0 bases, there was a span of 11 bases. Germline assignment: CDR1 MNHEY and CDR2 SVGEGT. The CDR3 here is CASSYSLREVNTEAFF. DNA of the CDR3: TGTGCCAGCAGTTACTCGTTACGTGAGGTGAACACTGAAGCTTTCTTT.

This clonotype was observed at least ten times. The chain has TRBV5-1 and TRBJ1-2; D unclear. CDR1 and CDR2 (germline): SGHRS, YFSETQ. The length of the CDR3 is 14 residues. V dropped 3 bases and J dropped 7 bases, with 16 bases sitting between them. The CDR3 region is CASSSSGPVSGYTF. The CDR3 DNA reads TGCGCCAGCAGCTCCTCGGGTCCCGTGAGTGGCTACACCTTC.

This clonotype turned up a few times. This chain connects TRBV12-3 or TRBV12-4 to TRBJ1-4, with 7 bases that match TRBD1. CDR3 length equals 15 residues. The junction had 10 bases not matched to a gene; V was cut back by 5 bases and J by 7 bases. CDR3 nucleotides: TGTGCCAGCAGTACAGACAGGGCGTTTTCTGAAAAACTGTTTTTT. This sequence encodes CASSTDRAFSEKLFF.

This clonotype was seen repeatedly, ten times or more. This chain joins TRBV15 and TRBJ2-5, with no clear D. The CDR3 covers 11 residues. CDR1 LNHNV and CDR2 YYDKDF come from the germline V gene (reference sequence). V gave up 1 base and J gave up 5 bases, with 2 bases separating them. CDR3 region: CATSRGETQYF. Written as DNA, the CDR3 is TGTGCCACCAGCAGAGGGGAGACCCAGTACTTC.

This clonotype has at least ten counts. V is TRBV29-1 and J is TRBJ2-5, with TRBD1 matching 11 bases. V lost 2 bases and J lost 2; bases outside the gene matches: 4. The CDR3 runs 15 residues. Germline assignment: CDR1 SQVTM and CDR2 ANQGSEA. CDR3 region: CSVERDRGEQETQYF. The CDR3 DNA follows: TGCAGCGTTGAAAGGGACAGGGGGGAACAAGAGACCCAGTACTTC.

This clonotype appeared many times. The rearrangement links TRBV15 to TRBJ2-7, with D possibly TRBD2 on 5 matching bases. This CDR3 is built from 13 residues. Germline CDR1 LNHNV, CDR2 YYDKDF (reference sequence). With 3 bases removed from V and 3 bases from J, the gap between germline ends came to 9 bases. CDR3 region: CATSSNRGYEQYF. CDR3 DNA sequence: TGTGCCACCAGCAGCAACCGGGGCTACGAGCAGTACTTC.

The chain has TRBV19 and TRBJ1-2, with 9 bases lining up with TRBD1. Germline CDR1 reads LNHDA; CDR2 reads SQIVND (reference sequence). V shed 8 bases, J shed 4 bases, and the junction held 5 bases outside the gene matches. The CDR3 totals 13 residues. CDR3 coding DNA: TGTGCCAGTGACCCGGGACAGGGCTATGGCTACACCTTC. Translated: CASDPGQGYGYTF.

This clonotype appeared many times. The V call is TRBV2, the J call TRBJ1-5; the D gene is possibly TRBD1 (6 bases). V gave up 4 bases and J gave up 7 bases, with 17 bases separating them. The CDR3 totals 15 residues. The germline gives CDR1 SNHLY, CDR2 FYNNEI. CDR3 DNA sequence: TGTGCCAGCAGTGCTTCTGTGTCGGGGGGCCAGCCCCAGCATTTT. Translating it yields CASSASVSGGQPQHF.

This clonotype was counted at least ten times. The rearrangement links TRBV15 to TRBJ2-7, with 10 bases identical to TRBD2. CDR1 is LNHNV and CDR2 is YYDKDF in the germline V gene (reference sequence). This CDR3 has 15 amino acids. The ends lost 4 bases at V and 4 bases at J; junction bases unmatched: 7. CDR3 bases: TGTGCCACCAGCACACGACTTAGCGGGAGGTACGAGCAGTACTTC. Translating gives CATSTRLSGRYEQYF.

This clonotype was detected many times. This sequence joins TRBV5-4 and TRBJ2-5, with TRBD2 as a possible D gene (6 bases). The CDR3 runs to 15 residues. V was trimmed by 4 bases and J by 5 bases, leaving 18 bases between them. Per the germline V gene, CDR1 is SGHNT and CDR2 is YYREEE (reference sequence). In DNA form, the CDR3 reads TGTGCCAGCAGCACCGATTCAGCGGGCCGCGAGACCCAGTACTTC. This codes for CASSTDSAGRETQYF.

Many counts were recorded for this clonotype. This chain joins TRBV19 and TRBJ2-7; D may be TRBD1 (5 bases). This CDR3 region has 17 residues. The germline V gene encodes CDR1 LNHDA and CDR2 SQIVND (reference sequence). Trimming took off 4 bases at V and 0 bases at J, with 19 bases between the two ends. CDR3 in amino acids: CASSTLGPTVISYEQYF. The CDR3 nucleotides are TGTGCCAGTAGTACCCTTGGACCGACAGTGATCTCCTACGAGCAGTACTTC.

CDR3 sequence (DNA): TGTGCCAGCAGCTCAGCCTGGGAGGCCGGGCGCTATGGCTACACCTTC. The encoded protein is CASSSAWEAGRYGYTF. V gene TRBV7-9 combines with J gene TRBJ1-2; D unresolved. Germline-derived CDR1 and CDR2 are SEHNR and FQNEAQ (reference sequence). The CDR3 is made up of 16 amino acids. Trimming removed 4 bases at V and 4 bases at J, with 19 bases between.

The J gene is TRBJ2-5, the V gene TRBV5-1; the D gene could be TRBD1 or TRBD2 (5 bases each). The CDR3 contains 14 residues. V was cut by 0 bases and J by 4 bases, with 10 bases left in between. In germline, CDR1 is SGHRS, CDR2 YFSETQ. CDR3 sequence (DNA): TGCGCCAGCAGCTTGGGGGGGTTGCGAGAGACCCAGTACTTC. Its protein product is CASSLGGLRETQYF.

In this sample, this clonotype turned up a few times. The J gene is TRBJ2-2, the V gene TRBV10-2, with D possibly TRBD2 on 6 matching bases. The CDR3 consists of 14 residues. V was shortened by 8 bases and J by 2 bases, with 12 bases between the two germline ends. Germline V gene data show CDR1 as WSHSY and CDR2 as SAAADI. This CDR3 is CASCPGRNTGELFF. CDR3 in DNA: TGCGCCAGCTGTCCCGGGAGAAACACCGGGGAGCTGTTTTTT.

Only a few counts were recorded for this clonotype. The chain employs TRBV20-1 and TRBJ1-1; D gene unclear. The V end was cut by 0 bases, the J end by 2 bases, with 16 bases between. The germline V gene has CDR1 DFQATT and CDR2 SNEGSKA (reference sequence). The CDR3 is 16 residues long. CDR3 nucleotide sequence: TGCAGTGCTAGAGATCTCGGGGTTCGCGGAAACACTGAAGCTTTCTTT. Amino acids: CSARDLGVRGNTEAFF.

This clonotype has ten or more counts. The rearrangement uses TRBV24-1 and TRBJ2-7; D possibly corresponds to TRBD1 (5 bases). This CDR3 is 14 amino acids long. Germline V gene sequence: CDR1 KGHDR, CDR2 SFDVKD. The germline V and J ends were trimmed by 3 bases and 11 bases, with 19 bases remaining between them. The CDR3 nucleotides are TGTGCCACCAGTGATCCTCGACAGTCCCCGTTAAAGTACTTC. Its translation is CATSDPRQSPLKYF.

This clonotype was seen many times. The CDR3 reads CASSFRDSNQPQHF. Written as DNA, the CDR3 is TGTGCCAGCAGTTTCAGAGATAGCAATCAGCCCCAGCATTTT. The V call is TRBV12-3 or TRBV12-4, the J call TRBJ1-5; D gene uncertain. Trimming stripped 3 bases from V and 0 bases from J, with 6 bases between. The CDR3 totals 14 residues.

V is TRBV7-2 and J is TRBJ1-5; the match to TRBD1 covers 7 bases. The germline V gene encodes CDR1 SGHTA and CDR2 FQGNSA. The CDR3 loop spans 14 amino acids. The trim removed 3 bases at V and 7 bases at J, leaving 6 bases unmatched. The CDR3 region is CASSLVTGSQPQHF. For the CDR3, the DNA is TGTGCCAGCAGCTTGGTGACAGGGAGCCAGCCCCAGCATTTT.

Details on this clonotype: A much larger clone differs from this one at a single base, so this may be a read error. The CDR3 DNA sequence: TGTGCCAGCTCGCCGGGCCGGACAGGTGAAGCTTTCTTT. Translation gives CASSPGRTGEAFF. The chain links TRBV18 to TRBJ1-1; 7 positions agree with TRBD1. V gave up 6 bases and J gave up 7 bases; unmatched junction bases: 8. This CDR3 has 13 residues. CDR1 is KGHSH and CDR2 is LQKENI in the germline V gene.

This clonotype was counted once. The chain is built from TRBV29-1 and TRBJ2-2; maybe TRBD1 (6 bases). Germline V lookup: CDR1 SQVTM, CDR2 ANQGSEA. Trimming took 6 bases from V and 3 from J, leaving 17 bases between them. The CDR3 is 15 amino acids. CDR3 in amino acids: CSVSRGQPYTGELFF. The CDR3, as DNA: TGCAGCGTCTCCAGGGGACAACCCTACACCGGGGAGCTGTTTTTT.

This chain joins TRBV11-2 and TRBJ2-7; 9 bases line up with TRBD1. Germline-derived CDR1 and CDR2 are SGHAT and FQNNGV. The CDR3 consists of 15 residues. The V segment lost 5 bases and the J segment 6 bases; nucleotides outside the gene matches: 11. CDR3 region: CASSIPGQGSSEQYF. For the CDR3, the DNA is TGTGCCAGCAGCATCCCGGGACAGGGTAGCAGCGAGCAGTACTTC.

The rearrangement uses TRBV2 and TRBJ1-6; 9 nucleotides match TRBD1. Trimming at V came to 4 bases and at J to 9 bases, leaving 7 bases not matched to a gene. The germline gives CDR1 SNHLY, CDR2 FYNNEI. The CDR3 is 15 residues long. Here the CDR3 reads CASSASQGASSPLHF. The CDR3 bases are TGTGCCAGCAGTGCCTCACAGGGGGCGAGTTCACCCCTCCACTTT.

At least ten counts were recorded for this clonotype. The rearrangement uses TRBV7-2 and TRBJ2-7; D gene uncertain. CDR3 length equals 12 residues. Germline loops: CDR1 SGHTA, CDR2 FQGNSA. Trimming left V 3 bases short and J 4 bases short, with 7 bases between. DNA of the CDR3: TGTGCCAGCAGCTTTATGGGGTACGAGCAGTACTTC. This encodes CASSFMGYEQYF.